The 6 T cell receptor beta chains below come from one sample, sequenced in a study of blood T cells in healthy people across ages. The second PCR ran about 6 to 12 cycles with a sample-barcoded 5' primer and J-beta primers. TCRdb redid the calling of the 5' RACE reads with MiXCR, one entry per CDR3 protein. Of 550,000 to 700,000 distinct CDR3 sequences listed, 25% to 30% are singletons. Sequencing input: blood. Source of these receptors: a woman in her 70s in good health.

This clonotype has a count of ten or more. This sequence joins TRBV5-1 and TRBJ1-4; 11 nucleotides line up with TRBD1. The length of the CDR3 is 17 residues. The V and J ends lost 4 bases and 7 bases, in that order; junction bases with no gene match: 12. The V gene's germline CDR1 is SGHRS and CDR2 YFSETQ. CDR3 in amino acids: CASSPGQGAGVVEKLFF. The DNA for the CDR3 is TGCGCCAGCAGCCCAGGACAGGGGGCGGGGGTCGTTGAAAAACTGTTTTTT.

This clonotype has more than one count but fewer than ten. The chain recombines TRBV20-1 with TRBJ2-5, with 11 nucleotides matching TRBD2. The DNA end is more similar to TRBJ2-1, so the J call may be wrong. Germline V gene sequence: CDR1 DFQATT, CDR2 SNEGSKA (reference sequence). The CDR3 is 16 residues long. CDR3 coding DNA: TGCAGTGCTAGAGATCAAGGGGCTAGCGGGGGGTATGAGCAGTTCTTC. Protein sequence: CSARDQGASGGYEQFF.

This clonotype has a handful of counts. The CDR3 loop is CASGKSQETQYF. CDR3 nucleotides: TGTGCCAGCGGAAAAAGCCAAGAGACCCAGTACTTC. The chain recombines TRBV13 with TRBJ2-5, with D hard to call. The germline gives CDR1 PRHDT, CDR2 FYEKMQ (reference sequence). V was cut by 8 bases and J by 1 base, with 8 bases left in between. This CDR3 has 12 residues. The full variable domain, its missing parts supplied by reference TRBV13 and TRBJ2-5, is AAGVIQSPRHLIKEKRETATLKCYPIPRHDTVYWYQQGPGQDPQFLISFYEKMQSDKGSIPDRFSAQQFSDYHSELNMSSLELGDSALYFCASGKSQETQYFGPGTRLLVL.

CDR3 sequence: CASSSGTSGAKNIQYF. In nucleotides, the CDR3 is TGTGCCAGCAGCTCGGGGACTAGCGGAGCCAAAAACATTCAGTACTTC. The chain combines TRBV11-3 with TRBJ2-4; 11 nucleotides line up with TRBD2. This CDR3 comprises 16 residues. The V gene end was trimmed by 4 bases and the J gene end by 0 bases; junction bases not matched to a gene: 2. The germline V gene has CDR1 SGHNT and CDR2 YENEEA. Together with reference TRBV11-3 and TRBJ2-4, the CDR3 gives the full variable domain: EAGVVQSPRYKIIEKKQPVAFWCNPISGHNTLYWYLQNLGQGPELLIRYENEEAVDDSQLPKDRFSAERLKGVDSTLKIQPAELGDSAVYLCASSSGTSGAKNIQYFGAGTRLSVL.

The V and J genes are TRBV7-2 and TRBJ1-2; TRBD1 is a possible D gene (5 bases). The CDR3 consists of 15 residues. Germline assignment: CDR1 SGHTA and CDR2 FQGNSA. V lost 6 bases and J 4 bases, leaving 18 bases between the germline ends. CDR3: CASRRGTGGSYGYTF. CDR3 nucleotide sequence: TGTGCCAGCAGACGGGGGACGGGAGGATCCTATGGCTACACCTTC.

The rearrangement joins TRBV7-2 to TRBJ1-2, with 10 bases aligning to TRBD1. Per the germline V gene, CDR1 is SGHTA and CDR2 is FQGNSA. This CDR3 has 16 amino acids. J gave up 6 bases and V 4 bases, and 11 bases lay outside the gene matches. The CDR3 protein is CASSSGTGVSWDGYTF. CDR3 nucleotide sequence: TGTGCCAGCAGCTCCGGGACAGGGGTTTCGTGGGATGGCTACACCTTC.